This is a list of T cell receptor beta chains from one sample in a study of beta chain features in type 1 diabetes. The method was immunoSEQ multiplex PCR; TCRdb's version includes in-frame clones alone and lacks a portion of them. This table holds 400,000 or so clones, about 12% found once. Sequenced: naive CD4+ T cells from blood. The receptors come from a woman aged 18-29 years with type 1 diabetes. Both conserved end residues are part of each CDR3.

V,CDR3
TRBV19,CASRFERQTYNEQFF
TRBV7-9,CASSPVEVSLGYTF
TRBV6-5,CASSYLSDTTEAFF
TRBV4-3,CASSQQGGHTEAFF
TRBV6-5,CASSYSGQDNEQYF
TRBV4-1,CASSRDRGTYEQYF
TRBV18,CASSPLEGASAKEQYF
TRBV9,CASSVEETQYF
TRBV29-1,CSVEGRAGGGDTQYF
TRBV4-3,CASSRINTGTDTQYF
TRBV25-1,CASSESPGIYGYTF
TRBV29-1,CSGGTTAPGTF
TRBV5-4,CASSLRDTKETQYF
TRBV7-3,CASSPLREDHNEQFF
TRBV11-2,CASSRQGGIQYF
TRBV5-1,CASSLTGESDTQYF
TRBV19,CASRPDRSFREQYF
TRBV27,CASNSLPSSTDTQYF
TRBV5-1,CASSLGQGQQETQYF
TRBV28,CASSPTGAGAYEQYF
TRBV5-1,CASSLGTGSYNEQFF
TRBV7-2,CASSAEVHSNQPQHF
TRBV29-1,CSVGQGDQPQHF
TRBV29-1,CSVKLGVADTQYF
TRBV19,CASRPGHGNQPQHF
TRBV7-9,CASSPTNRGRTKLFF
TRBV6-6,CASSPRTGRTGELFF
TRBV9,CASSVAPGGYTF
TRBV23-1,CASSQGGGTWQPQHF
TRBV28,CASSLAGHTDTQYF
TRBV7-2,CASSSRDTLPNGYTF
TRBV18,CASSPGQTMEEAFF
TRBV4-3,CASSQRFSDTGELFF
TRBV27,CASSTVTGFEQYF
TRBV4-3,CASSQLPGDYEQYF
TRBV7-8,CASSSRGSSNQPQHF
TRBV29-1,CSVSGLAGATYEQYF
TRBV30,CAWVLTGTYEQYF
TRBV27,CASSFGVAGSLPSGELFF
TRBV25-1,CASSEPPGKETQYF
TRBV5-4,CASRLDRVNEQYF
TRBV5-6,CASSLVLGGQYGYTF
TRBV25-1,CASSEGTMNTGELFF
TRBV28,CASSQALMGGSQFF
TRBV6-6,CASSLGNGGLYEQYF
TRBV11-3,CATRPPGRETQYF
TRBV7-9,CASSLQGASQPQHF
TRBV5-1,CASSLDRDYNEQFF
TRBV18,CASSPPGRRAYEQYF
TRBV18,CASTKAGTGLQKGIQYF
TRBV13,CAPSQPGGPPDTQYF
TRBV5-4,CASSLRGLARSTDTQYF
TRBV11-2,CASSLVRGGARGANVLTF
TRBV28,CASQGQGRETQYF